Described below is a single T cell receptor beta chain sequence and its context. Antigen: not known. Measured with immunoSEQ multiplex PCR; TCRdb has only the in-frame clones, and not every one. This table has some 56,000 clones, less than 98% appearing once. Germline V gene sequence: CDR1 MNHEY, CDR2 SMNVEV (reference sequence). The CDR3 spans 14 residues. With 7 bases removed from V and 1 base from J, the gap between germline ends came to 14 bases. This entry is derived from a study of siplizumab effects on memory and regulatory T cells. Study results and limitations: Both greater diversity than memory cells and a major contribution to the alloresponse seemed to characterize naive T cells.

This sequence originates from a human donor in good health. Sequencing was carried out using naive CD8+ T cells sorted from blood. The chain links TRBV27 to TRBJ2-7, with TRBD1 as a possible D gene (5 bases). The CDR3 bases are TGTGCCAGCAACAAAAAGGGGCCGTCCTACGAGCAGTACTTC. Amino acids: CASNKKGPSYEQYF.